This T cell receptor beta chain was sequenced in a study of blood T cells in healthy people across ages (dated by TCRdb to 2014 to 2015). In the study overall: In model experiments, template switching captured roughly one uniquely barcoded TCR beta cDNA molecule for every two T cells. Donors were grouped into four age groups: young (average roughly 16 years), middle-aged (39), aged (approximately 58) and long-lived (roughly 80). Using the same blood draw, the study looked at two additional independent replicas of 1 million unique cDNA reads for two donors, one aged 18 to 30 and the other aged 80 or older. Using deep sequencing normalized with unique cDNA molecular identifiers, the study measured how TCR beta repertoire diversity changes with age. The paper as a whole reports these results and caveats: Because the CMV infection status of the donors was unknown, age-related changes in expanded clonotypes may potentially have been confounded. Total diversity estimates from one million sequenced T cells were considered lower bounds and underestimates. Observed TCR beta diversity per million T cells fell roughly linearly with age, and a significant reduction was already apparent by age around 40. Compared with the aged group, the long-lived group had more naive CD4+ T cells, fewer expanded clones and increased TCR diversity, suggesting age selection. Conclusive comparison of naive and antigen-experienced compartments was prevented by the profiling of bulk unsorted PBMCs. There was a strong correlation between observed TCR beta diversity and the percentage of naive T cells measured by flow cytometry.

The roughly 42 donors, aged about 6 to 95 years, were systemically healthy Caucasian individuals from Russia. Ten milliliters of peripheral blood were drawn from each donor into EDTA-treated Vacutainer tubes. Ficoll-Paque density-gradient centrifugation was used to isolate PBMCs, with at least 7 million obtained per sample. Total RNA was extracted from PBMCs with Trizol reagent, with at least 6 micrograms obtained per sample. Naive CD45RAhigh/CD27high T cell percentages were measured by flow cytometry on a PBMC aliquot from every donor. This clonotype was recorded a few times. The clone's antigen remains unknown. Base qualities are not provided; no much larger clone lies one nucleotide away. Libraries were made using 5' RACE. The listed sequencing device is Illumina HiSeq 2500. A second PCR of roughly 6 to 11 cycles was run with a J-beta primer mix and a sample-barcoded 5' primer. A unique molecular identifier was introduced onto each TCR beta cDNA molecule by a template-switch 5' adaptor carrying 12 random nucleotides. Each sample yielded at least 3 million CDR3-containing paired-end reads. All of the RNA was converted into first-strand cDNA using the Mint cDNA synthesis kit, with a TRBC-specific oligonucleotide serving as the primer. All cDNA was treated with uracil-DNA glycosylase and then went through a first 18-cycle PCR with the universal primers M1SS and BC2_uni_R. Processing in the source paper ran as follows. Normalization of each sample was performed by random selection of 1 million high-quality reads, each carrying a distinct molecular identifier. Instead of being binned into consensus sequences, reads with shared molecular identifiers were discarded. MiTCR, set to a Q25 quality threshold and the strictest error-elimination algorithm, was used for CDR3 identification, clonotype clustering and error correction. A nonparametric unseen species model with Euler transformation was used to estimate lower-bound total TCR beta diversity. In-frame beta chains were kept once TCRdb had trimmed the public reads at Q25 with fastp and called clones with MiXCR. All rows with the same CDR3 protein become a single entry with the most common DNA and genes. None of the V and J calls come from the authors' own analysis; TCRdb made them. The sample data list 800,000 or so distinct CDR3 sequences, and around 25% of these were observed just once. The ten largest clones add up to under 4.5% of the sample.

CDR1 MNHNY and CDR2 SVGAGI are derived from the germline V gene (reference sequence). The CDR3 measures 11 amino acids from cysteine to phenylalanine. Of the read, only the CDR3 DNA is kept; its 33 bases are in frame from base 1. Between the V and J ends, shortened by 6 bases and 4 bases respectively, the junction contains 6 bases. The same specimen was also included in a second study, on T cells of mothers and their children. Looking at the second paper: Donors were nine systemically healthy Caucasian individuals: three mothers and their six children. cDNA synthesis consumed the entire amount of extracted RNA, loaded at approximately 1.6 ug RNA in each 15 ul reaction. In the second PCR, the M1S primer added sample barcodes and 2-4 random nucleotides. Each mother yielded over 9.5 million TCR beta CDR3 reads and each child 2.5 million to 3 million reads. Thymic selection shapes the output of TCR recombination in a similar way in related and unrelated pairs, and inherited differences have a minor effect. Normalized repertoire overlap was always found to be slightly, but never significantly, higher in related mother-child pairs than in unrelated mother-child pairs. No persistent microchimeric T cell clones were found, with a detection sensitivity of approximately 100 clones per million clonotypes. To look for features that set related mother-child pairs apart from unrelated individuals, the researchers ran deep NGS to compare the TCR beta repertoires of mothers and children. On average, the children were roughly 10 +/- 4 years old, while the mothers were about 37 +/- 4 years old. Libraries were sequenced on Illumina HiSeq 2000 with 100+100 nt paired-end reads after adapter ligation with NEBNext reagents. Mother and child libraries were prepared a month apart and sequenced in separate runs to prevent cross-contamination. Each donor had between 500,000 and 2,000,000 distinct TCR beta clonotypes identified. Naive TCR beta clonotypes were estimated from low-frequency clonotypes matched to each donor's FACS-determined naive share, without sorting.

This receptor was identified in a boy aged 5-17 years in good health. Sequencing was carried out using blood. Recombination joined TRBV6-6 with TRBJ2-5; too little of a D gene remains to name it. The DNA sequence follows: TGTGCCAGCAGACTGATAGAGACCCAGTACTTC. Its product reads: CASRLIETQYF.